This T cell receptor beta chain is drawn from a study of blood T cell repertoires in COVID-19. For the study at large: Samples came from the United States, Italy and Spain, spanning acute and convalescent COVID-19.

How the authors handled the data: Estimated nucleated cell counts came from reference gene primer amplification. Repertoires were generated with immunoSEQ multiplex PCR, while TCRdb's copy carries only in-frame clones and drops some. V, J and clone size derive from that table, while D and trimming were established from the DNA sequence. Found here are about 110,000 clones, 80% to 85% of them singletons; the top ten hold roughly two fifths. The CDR3 totals 16 residues. From germline, CDR1 is LNHDA and CDR2 SQIVND (reference sequence). The J segment lost 4 bases and the V segment lost 4 bases, leaving 4 bases of the junction unmatched.

This receptor was obtained from a man of 80 years or more with acute or convalescent COVID-19. This sequence joins TRBV19 and TRBJ2-1, with 13 bases identical to TRBD2. Sequenced: peripheral blood. Written as DNA, the CDR3 is TGTGCCAGTAGTAGACTAGCGGGAGGAAGGTACAATGAGCAGTTCTTC. Translation: CASSRLAGGRYNEQFF.